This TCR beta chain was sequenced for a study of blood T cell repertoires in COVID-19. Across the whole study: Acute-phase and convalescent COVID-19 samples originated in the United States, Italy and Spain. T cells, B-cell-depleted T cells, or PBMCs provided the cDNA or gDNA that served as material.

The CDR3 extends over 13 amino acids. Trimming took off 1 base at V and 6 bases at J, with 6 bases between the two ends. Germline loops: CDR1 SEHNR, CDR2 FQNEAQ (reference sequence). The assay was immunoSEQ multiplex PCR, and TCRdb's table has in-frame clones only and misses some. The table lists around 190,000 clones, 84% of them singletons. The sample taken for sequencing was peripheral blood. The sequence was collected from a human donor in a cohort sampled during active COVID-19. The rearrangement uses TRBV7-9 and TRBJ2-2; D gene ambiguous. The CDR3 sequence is CASSLGLAGELFF. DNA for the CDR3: TGTGCCAGCAGCTTAGGGCTCGCCGGGGAGCTGTTTTTT. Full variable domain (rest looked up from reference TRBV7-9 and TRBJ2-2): DTGVSQNPRHKITKRGQNVTFRCDPISEHNRLYWYRQTLGQGPEFLTYFQNEAQLEKSRLLSDRFSAERPKGSFSTLEIQRTEQGDSAMYLCASSLGLAGELFFGEGSRLTVL.